The 9 T cell receptor beta chains below all came from one sample that was sequenced in a study of cytomegalovirus exposure and HLA in healthy donors. The PCR employed 60 Vbeta primers together with 13 Jbeta primers. TCRdb keeps only in-frame clones here, not all; method: immunoSEQ multiplex PCR. The profile shows 150,000 to 200,000 clones, roughly 87% of them singletons. Sequenced input: PBMCs. The receptors were gathered from a girl in the first two years of life in good health and CMV-seronegative.

The rearrangement joins TRBV1 to TRBJ2-1; the table's D call TRBD2 went unverified against the DNA. TRBV1 is labeled a pseudogene. The CDR3 contains 15 residues. CDR3 DNA: TGCACCAGCGTTAAGCGGGGGGATCTTAACAATGAGCAGTTCTTC. Translation: CTSVKRGDLNNEQFF.

The rearrangement uses TRBV7-8 and TRBJ1-5, with D unclear. V was trimmed by 2 bases and J by 8 bases, leaving 7 bases between them. This CDR3 is 12 amino acids long. Germline V lookup: CDR1 SGHVS, CDR2 FQNEAQ. The CDR3 sequence: CASSLYGEPQHF. CDR3 coding DNA: TGTGCCAGCAGCTTATACGGAGAGCCCCAGCATTTT.

The chain has TRBV6-1 and TRBJ1-6; no definite D call. This CDR3 region has 16 residues. The germline V gene has CDR1 MNHNS and CDR2 SASEGT. Trimming removed 2 bases from V and 0 bases from J, with 8 bases in between. In nucleotides, the CDR3 is TGTGCCAGCAGTGAATGGGCGAGCTCCTATAATTCACCCCTCCACTTT. Amino acids: CASSEWASSYNSPLHF.

This chain links TRBV5-1 with TRBJ1-2, with 10 bases aligning to TRBD1. The CDR3 spans 17 residues. V dropped 1 base and J dropped 1; count of bases not matched to a gene: 7. The V gene's germline CDR1 is SGHRS and CDR2 YFSETQ. CDR3 DNA: TGCGCCAGCAGCTTGAGCGGGACAGGGGATTTTAACTATGGCTACACCTTC. It codes for CASSLSGTGDFNYGYTF.

CDR3 in amino acids: CASGALGDSEAFF. The CDR3 nucleotides read TGTGCCAGCGGTGCACTGGGGGACAGTGAAGCTTTCTTT. The genes are TRBV27 and TRBJ1-1, with TRBD1 matching over 7 bases. Losses at the gene ends were 8 bases for V and 7 bases for J; bases not matched to a gene: 10. The CDR3 covers 13 residues. Germline V gene data show CDR1 as MNHEY and CDR2 as SMNVEV (reference sequence).

The chain combines TRBV18 with TRBJ2-3; TRBD1 matches 7 bases. This CDR3 region has 13 residues. Trimming at V came to 5 bases and at J to 4 bases, leaving 3 bases not matched to a gene. CDR1 and CDR2 from the germline V gene are KGHSH and LQKENI. The CDR3 DNA sequence: TGTGCCAGCTCATCTGACAGGGCAGATACGCAGTATTTT. It yields the protein CASSSDRADTQYF.

The gene calls are TRBV6-5 and TRBJ2-1; 7 bases align to TRBD1. There are 15 residues in the CDR3. Losses at the gene ends were 2 bases for V and 8 bases for J; bases not matched to a gene: 9. The germline CDR1 and CDR2 sequences are MNHEY and SVGAGI. CDR3: CASSYARGSKYEQFF. The CDR3 DNA reads as TGTGCCAGCAGTTACGCCAGGGGGTCAAAGTATGAGCAGTTCTTC.

The rearrangement links TRBV11-3 to TRBJ2-3, with D possibly being TRBD2 (6 bases). The germline V gene encodes CDR1 SGHNT and CDR2 YENEEA. There are 15 residues in the CDR3. V was pared by 5 bases and J by 0 bases, with 12 bases between. The CDR3 DNA reads TGTGCCAGCAGCCTGGGGGGAACTAGCACAGATACGCAGTATTTT. Translating gives CASSLGGTSTDTQYF. Full variable domain (rest looked up from reference TRBV11-3 and TRBJ2-3): EAGVVQSPRYKIIEKKQPVAFWCNPISGHNTLYWYLQNLGQGPELLIRYENEEAVDDSQLPKDRFSAERLKGVDSTLKIQPAELGDSAVYLCASSLGGTSTDTQYFGPGTRLTVL.

V gene TRBV7-8 combines with J gene TRBJ1-2, with D perhaps matching TRBD1 (5 bases). Trimming shortened V by 5 bases and J by 6 bases, and 16 bases separated the two germline ends. CDR1 and CDR2 from the germline V gene are SGHVS and FQNEAQ. This CDR3 is 14 amino acids long. The CDR3 is CASSLSRGWDGYTF. For the CDR3, the DNA is TGTGCCAGCAGCCTCTCTAGGGGATGGGATGGCTACACCTTC.